This TCR beta chain emerged from a study of response to subunit inactivated influenza vaccine. The study's findings and limits: The authors offered the suggestion that each seasonal influenza vaccination recruits few new T cells.

One entry per CDR3 protein results from TCRdb running MiXCR on the RT-PCR reads. The repertoire holds about 190,000 distinct CDR3 sequences, with approximately 15% as singletons. The CDR3 has 10 residues. The ends were cut back, 7 bases at V and 8 bases at J, with 6 bases in the middle. The germline V gene has CDR1 SNHLY and CDR2 FYNNEI. Worth noting for this clonotype: Its antigen is currently unknown.

Source: CD8+ T cells sorted from PBMCs, taken about 5 days after vaccination. V usage is TRBV2 and J usage is TRBJ2-1; D gene uncertain. The sequence derives from a man aged 45 to 65 who received an inactivated influenza vaccine. The CDR3 DNA reads as TGTGCCAGCACTCGATATGAGCAGTTCTTC. This codes for CASTRYEQFF.